Listed below are T cell receptor beta chains from one sample, sequenced in a study of shared clonotypes between healthy human individuals. TCRdb's table, derived via immunoSEQ multiplex PCR, lists solely in-frame clones and lacks some. The data contain 2 million to 2.5 million clones, less than 95% of them singletons. Sequencing used naive CD4+ T cells from PBMCs. The receptors here all came from a man younger than 35 in good health. Some clones in this sample may be carry-over from other donors' samples. Each CDR3 is given with its conserved first and last residue. D genes are given only for firm matches. Clone size is given for some rows only: seen once, a few or many times, or a class if the clone is expanded.

NA	TRBJ2-5	NA	TRBV14	CASSQQLYQETQYF	TGTGCCAGCAGCCAACAACTGTACCAAGAGACCCAGTACTTC
NA	TRBJ2-3	NA	TRBV28	CASRPTKGKRDTQYF	TGTGCCAGCAGGCCAACTAAAGGGAAAAGGGATACGCAGTATTTT
NA	TRBJ2-5	TRBD1	TRBV29-1	CSVGVGQGGQETQYF	TGCAGCGTTGGGGTGGGACAGGGGGGCCAAGAGACCCAGTACTTC
NA	TRBJ1-5	NA	TRBV6-1	CASCRSGERPQHF	TGTGCCAGCTGCCGTTCTGGGGAACGGCCCCAGCATTTT
NA	TRBJ1-5	NA	TRBV2	CASIPGPPSYSNQPQHF	TGTGCCAGCATTCCGGGACCCCCCTCCTATAGCAATCAGCCCCAGCATTTT
NA	TRBJ2-3	NA	TRBV27	CASSLARVTDTQYF	TGTGCCAGCAGTTTAGCCAGAGTCACAGATACGCAGTATTTT
NA	TRBJ2-7	NA	TRBV5-3	CARSWGCEQYF	TGTGCCAGAAGCTGGGGGTGCGAGCAGTACTTC
NA	TRBJ1-2	NA	TRBV29-1	CSVEFGQFYGYTF	TGCAGCGTTGAATTCGGGCAGTTCTATGGCTACACCTTC
NA	TRBJ2-7	TRBD1	TRBV27	CASSLNSGQGPPYEQYF	TGTGCCAGCAGTCTCAATTCGGGACAGGGGCCTCCCTACGAGCAGTACTTC
NA	TRBJ1-3	NA	TRBV7-3	CASSPDRNTIYF	TGTGCCAGCAGCCCCGACAGAAACACCATATATTTT
NA	TRBJ2-1	NA	TRBV7-3	CASSLGAGPSGEQFF	TGTGCCAGCAGCTTAGGCGCGGGACCCTCCGGGGAGCAGTTCTTC
NA	TRBJ1-6	NA	TRBV28	CASTSPGVGSPLHF	TGTGCCAGCACCTCGCCGGGGGTGGGTTCACCCCTCCACTTT
NA	TRBJ1-2	NA	TRBV6-5	CASSYWGAGGYTF	TGTGCCAGCAGTTATTGGGGGGCGGGAGGCTACACCTTC
NA	TRBJ2-1	NA	TRBV7-2	CASSPQGAGGEQFF	TGTGCCAGCAGCCCACAGGGTGCGGGCGGTGAGCAGTTCTTC
NA	TRBJ1-2	NA	TRBV9	CASSVDSNYGYTF	TGTGCCAGCAGCGTAGACAGCAACTATGGCTACACCTTC
NA	TRBJ2-5	TRBD2	TRBV9	CASSPRLAGKETQYF	TGTGCCAGCAGCCCCCGACTAGCGGGGAAGGAGACCCAGTACTTC
NA	TRBJ2-1	TRBD2	TRBV5-1	CASSLTKGSGLAGNEQFF	TGCGCCAGCAGCTTGACGAAGGGCTCGGGACTAGCGGGTAATGAGCAGTTCTTC
NA	TRBJ2-5	TRBD1	TRBV7-2	CASRRDRTLGTQYF	TGTGCCAGCAGAAGGGACAGGACGTTGGGGACCCAGTACTTC
NA	TRBJ2-2	NA	TRBV30	CAWTPGAWLAGELFF	TGTGCCTGGACCCCCGGGGCGTGGCTAGCCGGGGAGCTGTTTTTT
NA	TRBJ1-2	NA	TRBV30	CAWRPMGGGYGYTF	TGTGCCTGGAGGCCTATGGGAGGGGGCTATGGCTACACCTTC
NA	TRBJ2-7	TRBD1	TRBV2	CASSARDRGYEQYF	TGTGCCAGCAGTGCTCGGGACAGGGGCTACGAGCAGTACTTC
NA	TRBJ2-7	NA	TRBV4-2	CASSQEGLATYEQYF	TGTGCCAGCAGCCAAGAGGGTCTAGCCACCTACGAGCAGTACTTC
NA	TRBJ2-5	NA	TRBV10-1	CASSPGGVTLYF	TGCGCCAGCAGTCCAGGTGGGGTCACCCTTTACTTC
once	TRBJ2-3	NA	TRBV5-1	CASSLGLDSTDTQYF	TGCGCCAGCAGCTTGGGACTAGATAGCACAGATACGCAGTATTTT
once	TRBJ1-1	NA	TRBV4-3	CASSQEAGQFNTEAFF	TGCGCCAGCAGCCAAGAGGCGGGGCAGTTTAACACTGAAGCTTTCTTT
NA	TRBJ1-1	TRBD1	TRBV25-1	CASSVTGGTEAFF	TGTGCCAGCAGCGTAACAGGGGGCACTGAAGCTTTCTTT